A selection of T cell receptor beta chains follows, all from one sample in a study of blood T cell repertoires in COVID-19. Clones were sequenced by immunoSEQ multiplex PCR, and TCRdb holds only the in-frame ones, with some missing. The sample consists of under 250,000 clones, about 80% of them appearing once. The material sequenced was PBMCs or T cells enriched from blood (not recorded which). These receptors all come from a middle-aged woman with acute COVID-19. Each CDR3 is given without its conserved first and last residue.

TRBJ2-1 TRBV6-1 ASSESWGWNEQF
TRBJ1-3 TRBV2 ASSYLRQGRAGNTIY
TRBJ1-5 TRBV24-1 ATSDRGSGQPQH
TRBJ1-5 TRBV14 ASSQDPYQPQH
TRBJ2-7 TRBV2 ASTLQGSAYEQY
TRBJ1-4 TRBV25-1 ASSAGAEKLF
TRBJ1-5 TRBV28 ASRERQGANQPQH
TRBJ2-3 TRBV5-1 ASSMGQSTDTQY
TRBJ2-1 TRBV4-1 ASSPGLAGDNEQF
TRBJ1-2 TRBV19 ASNTFREAHGYT
TRBJ2-1 TRBV3-1/TRBV3-2 ASSQGSGATGRNEQF
TRBJ1-1 TRBV3-1/TRBV3-2 ASSYKDRGTEAF
TRBJ1-1 TRBV5-1 ASSLPTGGGTEAF
TRBJ2-3 TRBV2 ASNGLAGNTDTQY
TRBJ2-7 TRBV4-1 ARPRPLEREYEQY
TRBJ1-4 TRBV7-2 ASSPDRGTNEKLF
TRBJ2-1 TRBV5-1 ASSLAATSAYNEQF
TRBJ2-2 TRBV7-6 ASSQISTGGDRSNTGELF
TRBJ2-3 TRBV2 AGNQRGGLAPDTQY
TRBJ1-1 TRBV19 ASSINLGGTPGDTEAF
TRBJ2-7 TRBV2 ASSARQGSYEQY
TRBJ2-5 TRBV28 ASSSFLAGGPTVEETQY
TRBJ1-1 TRBV12-3/TRBV12-4 ASRGDRNTEAF
TRBJ2-7 TRBV19 ASSLGQGDLYEQY
TRBJ1-1 TRBV5-1 ASNTGQGRTEAF
TRBJ2-7 TRBV4-1 ASSQEASSYEQY
TRBJ2-7 TRBV3-1/TRBV3-2 ASRSSGGYEQY
TRBJ2-5 TRBV6-1 ASSEPPSAQY
TRBJ1-4 TRBV7-8 ASSEGTGLEKLF
TRBJ1-1 TRBV27 ASSLYTAPGQLNTEAF
TRBJ1-1 TRBV6-2/TRBV6-3 ASSTGQNTEAF
TRBJ2-5 TRBV7-9 ASRGTGYGETQY
TRBJ1-2 TRBV6-5 ASSYSQGVTRGYT